The 32 T cell receptor beta chains reported below all come from one sample, sequenced in a study of T cells in Graves' hyperthyroidism and ophthalmopathy. There were TCR beta CDR3 regions amplified from RNA transcripts. The study used the HTBI primer set for a first-round RT-PCR of the TCR CDR3. MiXCR, run by TCRdb on the multiplex PCR reads, gives a single entry per CDR3 protein. Here the sample spans 400,000 to 500,000 distinct CDR3 sequences, under 15% being singletons. Sequencing was carried out using blood. The source is a woman in her late teens or twenties with Graves' hyperthyroidism.

V gene TRBV10-3 combines with J gene TRBJ2-1; 12 positions match TRBD2. The CDR3 length is 17 residues. The germline V gene has CDR1 ENHRY and CDR2 SYGVKD. Germline trimming cut 6 bases from V and 0 bases from J; bases unmatched to any gene: 6. CDR3 sequence (DNA): TGTGCCATCAGGCCTAGCGGGAGGGAAAGCTCCTACAATGAGCAGTTCTTC. It is translated as CAIRPSGRESSYNEQFF.

This clonotype was recorded at least ten times. The chain uses TRBV18 and TRBJ2-1, with TRBD1 identical over 12 bases. V was pared by 3 bases and J by 7 bases, with 10 bases of the junction left unmatched. CDR1 and CDR2 (germline): KGHSH, LQKENI. The CDR3 is 17 residues long. The chain's CDR3 is CASSPLRDRGHRNEQFF. In nucleotides, the CDR3 is TGTGCCAGCTCACCTCTTCGGGACAGGGGGCATCGGAATGAGCAGTTCTTC.

This clonotype was counted ten times or more. The rearrangement joins TRBV7-9 to TRBJ2-7; 7 bases line up with TRBD1. V lost 2 bases and J lost 5; bases outside the gene matches: 9. This CDR3 is built from 15 residues. Germline V gives CDR1 SEHNR, CDR2 FQNEAQ (reference sequence). CDR3 DNA: TGTGCCAGCAGCTTATACGACAGGGTCCCCCACGAGCAGTACTTC. Translation: CASSLYDRVPHEQYF.

The chain combines TRBV5-8 with TRBJ2-7; no clear D. The CDR3 totals 12 residues. V shed 0 bases and J shed 5 bases, with 6 bases lying between them. The germline V gene encodes CDR1 SGHTS and CDR2 YDEGEE. In nucleotides, the CDR3 is TGTGCCAGCAGCTTGGTCCCGAACGAGCAGTACTTC. As protein: CASSLVPNEQYF. The full variable domain, in which reference TRBV5-8 and TRBJ2-7 provide the parts outside the CDR3, is EAGVTQSPTHLIKTRGQQATLRCSPISGHTSVYWYQQALGLGLQFLLWYDEGEERNRGNFPPRFSGRQFPNYSSELNVNALELEDSALYLCASSLVPNEQYFGPGTRLTVT.

This clonotype has ten or more counts. This chain connects TRBV11-2 to TRBJ2-2; 7 positions match TRBD2. CDR1 is SGHAT and CDR2 is FQNNGV in the germline V gene. This CDR3 has 14 amino acids. The V and J ends lost 4 bases and 7 bases, in that order; junction bases with no gene match: 6. The CDR3 region is CASSSRAGSGELFF. The CDR3 coding sequence is TGTGCCAGCAGCTCTCGAGCGGGGAGCGGGGAGCTGTTTTTT.

The sample holds a few counts of this clonotype. The rearrangement joins TRBV7-9 to TRBJ2-7, with D unresolved. The germline gives CDR1 SEHNR, CDR2 FQNEAQ (reference sequence). The V and J ends lost 0 bases and 5 bases respectively, with 11 bases between them. The CDR3 length is 14 residues. CDR3 DNA: TGTGCCAGCAGCTTAGCGAAAGGAGCAAACGAGCAGTACTTC. Translated: CASSLAKGANEQYF.

This clonotype was observed many times. The chain couples TRBV24-1 to TRBJ2-1, with D hard to call. Between the trimmed V and J ends, which lost 9 bases and 2 bases, there was a span of 16 bases. The CDR3 consists of 15 residues. The V gene's germline CDR1 is KGHDR and CDR2 SFDVKD. The CDR3 DNA reads TGTGCCACCGGGTCGCGGTACCAGACCTACAATGAGCAGTTCTTC. This translates into CATGSRYQTYNEQFF.

This clonotype was observed at least ten times. CDR3: CASSYRGQGENEQFF. The CDR3 region has the DNA TGTGCCAGCAGTTACAGGGGACAGGGCGAGAATGAGCAGTTCTTC. This chain uses TRBV6-6 with TRBJ2-1; 9 nucleotides match TRBD1. CDR1 is MNHNY, CDR2 SVGAGI, per germline (reference sequence). J was trimmed by 7 bases and V by 2 bases; bases with no gene match: 6. There are 15 residues in the CDR3.

This clonotype was counted at least ten times. The chain has TRBV12-3 or TRBV12-4 and TRBJ2-3, with 11 bases aligning to TRBD2. V shed 7 bases and J 0 bases; nucleotides not matched to a gene: 21. The CDR3 runs 21 residues. CDR3 in amino acids: CASTSFFATSGTHISTDTQYF. CDR3 in DNA: TGTGCCAGCACCTCTTTTTTTGCGACTAGCGGGACGCACATTAGCACAGATACGCAGTATTTT.

This clonotype has at least ten counts. The gene calls are TRBV28 and TRBJ1-6; D ambiguous. The V and J ends lost 3 bases and 10 bases respectively, with 19 bases between them. Germline V gene sequence: CDR1 MDHEN, CDR2 SYDVKM. The CDR3 spans 16 residues. CDR3 sequence (DNA): TGTGCCAGCAGTTTCACCGGTTTGGGCGATGGGTCACCCCTCCACTTT. Translated: CASSFTGLGDGSPLHF.

This clonotype was detected ten times or more. The chain links TRBV12-3 or TRBV12-4 to TRBJ2-1, with 13 nucleotides matching TRBD2. The ends lost 4 bases at V and 8 bases at J; junction bases unmatched: 8. CDR3 length: 16 residues. In nucleotides, the CDR3 is TGTGCCAGCAGTTCCTACTTGGGACTAGCGGGACATGAGCAGTTCTTC. This sequence encodes CASSSYLGLAGHEQFF.

This clonotype was counted many times. The gene calls are TRBV7-9 and TRBJ1-4; possibly TRBD1 for D (5 bases). Trimming removed 5 bases from V and 0 bases from J, with 10 bases in between. The length of the CDR3 is 15 residues. The germline V gene encodes CDR1 SEHNR and CDR2 FQNEAQ (reference sequence). CDR3 sequence: CASSPGPSTNEKLFF. As DNA, the CDR3 is TGTGCCAGCAGCCCGGGACCTTCAACTAATGAAAAACTGTTTTTT. The full variable domain, rest sourced from reference TRBV7-9 and TRBJ1-4, is DTGVSQNPRHKITKRGQNVTFRCDPISEHNRLYWYRQTLGQGPEFLTYFQNEAQLEKSRLLSDRFSAERPKGSFSTLEIQRTEQGDSAMYLCASSPGPSTNEKLFFGSGTQLSVL.

A remark on this clonotype: The germline gene is not matched at one end of the junction; a read error may be the cause. The CDR3 region has the DNA TGTGCCAGCAATGAAATTCAGGACTACACAGATACGCAGTATTTT. This translates into CASNEIQDYTDTQYF. This rearrangement joins TRBV6-1 to TRBJ2-3, with D possibly TRBD2 on 6 matching bases. The CDR3 covers 15 residues. Looked up from germline, CDR1 is MNHNS and CDR2 is SASEGT.

Many counts were recorded for this clonotype. V and J are TRBV7-8 and TRBJ2-3, with a tentative D call TRBD2 (6 bases). V was clipped by 1 base and J by 1 base, with 9 bases between them. In germline, CDR1 is SGHVS, CDR2 FQNEAQ. CDR3 length: 15 residues. For the CDR3, the DNA is TGTGCCAGCAGCTTAGTTCGGGAGCGCACAGATACGCAGTATTTT. Translation gives CASSLVRERTDTQYF. Drawing the rest from reference TRBV7-8 and TRBJ2-3, the complete variable domain is GAGVSQSPRYKVAKRGQDVALRCDPISGHVSLFWYQQALGQGPEFLTYFQNEAQLDKSGLPSDRFFAERPEGSVSTLKIQRTQQEDSAVYLCASSLVRERTDTQYFGPGTRLTVL.

Concerning this clonotype itself: This may stem from a read error, because a much larger clone lies one nucleotide away. The chain is built from TRBV3-1 and TRBJ2-1; D is tentatively TRBD1 or TRBD2 (5 bases each). CDR1 and CDR2 (germline): LGHDT, YNNKEL (reference sequence). The CDR3 consists of 15 residues. CDR3 sequence: CASSPTRDPYNERFF. The CDR3 DNA reads TGTGCCAGCAGCCCAACCCGGGACCCCTACAATGAGCGGTTCTTC.

The rearrangement uses TRBV7-9 and TRBJ2-5; TRBD2 matches at 12 bases. With 5 bases clipped from V and 5 bases from J, the junction kept 21 bases outside the gene matches. Germline CDR1 is SEHNR and CDR2 is FQNEAQ (reference sequence). The CDR3 extends over 20 amino acids. This CDR3 reads CASSATRWTSGMAGWETQYF. The CDR3, as DNA: TGTGCCAGCAGCGCGACCCGATGGACTAGCGGGATGGCGGGGTGGGAGACCCAGTACTTC. Supplemented by reference TRBV7-9 and TRBJ2-5, the full variable domain reads DTGVSQNPRHKITKRGQNVTFRCDPISEHNRLYWYRQTLGQGPEFLTYFQNEAQLEKSRLLSDRFSAERPKGSFSTLEIQRTEQGDSAMYLCASSATRWTSGMAGWETQYFGPGTRLLVL.

This clonotype was detected many times. The rearrangement joins TRBV20-1 to TRBJ1-1; D remains ambiguous. From germline, CDR1 is DFQATT and CDR2 SNEGSKA (reference sequence). Trimming took off 6 bases at V and 8 bases at J, with 13 bases between the two ends. The CDR3 totals 11 residues. The CDR3 spells CSANLGREAFF. CDR3 DNA: TGCAGTGCCAACCTGGGTCGAGAAGCTTTCTTT.

This clonotype was counted ten times or more. The chain couples TRBV13 to TRBJ2-3, with 7 bases identical to TRBD1. The CDR3 is 16 amino acids. Germline V gives CDR1 PRHDT, CDR2 FYEKMQ (reference sequence). The V and J ends lost 5 bases and 3 bases, in that order; junction bases with no gene match: 11. In DNA, the CDR3 is TGTGCCAGCAGCCCACAGGGGTCAAGGGGGACAGATACGCAGTATTTT. Amino acid sequence: CASSPQGSRGTDTQYF.

This clonotype appeared a few times. The chain has TRBV29-1 and TRBJ1-2, with D possibly being TRBD1 (5 bases). Trimming cost V 3 bases and J 2 bases, with 10 bases left between them. Germline lookup yields CDR1 SQVTM and CDR2 ANQGSEA. The CDR3 totals 13 residues. CDR3 loop: CSVDGGSNYGYTF. DNA for the CDR3: TGCAGCGTTGACGGGGGGTCCAACTATGGCTACACCTTC.

Many counts were recorded for this clonotype. The chain couples TRBV6-1 to TRBJ1-1; D is perhaps TRBD1 (5 bases). V was shortened by 9 bases and J by 3 bases, with 26 bases between the two germline ends. Per germline, CDR1 MNHNS and CDR2 SASEGT. CDR3 length equals 17 residues. CDR3 DNA: TGTGCCAGTGAGGTTATGGTGGTTGTAATGGGGGACACTGAAGCTTTCTTT. Protein sequence: CASEVMVVVMGDTEAFF.

This clonotype was found many times. V is TRBV10-2 and J is TRBJ2-7; the D is unclear. Trimming cost V 6 bases and J 0 bases, with 12 bases left between them. The germline CDR1 and CDR2 sequences are WSHSY and SAAADI. This CDR3 has 14 residues. The CDR3 loop is CASSSHRSSYEQYV. The CDR3 DNA reads TGCGCCAGCAGCTCACACCGTAGCTCCTACGAGCAGTACGTC.

The genes are TRBV19 and TRBJ2-7; no definite D call. CDR3 length: 12 amino acids. Germline CDR1 LNHDA, CDR2 SQIVND (reference sequence). The V gene lost 5 bases and the J gene lost 4 bases, with 9 bases spanning the gap. The CDR3 bases are TGTGCCAGTAGTGCGACCCCATACGAGCAGTACTTC. Protein sequence: CASSATPYEQYF.

This clonotype was seen many times. The J gene is TRBJ2-1, the V gene TRBV3-1, with 8 bases matching TRBD2. CDR3 size: 16 residues. Germline CDR1 reads LGHDT; CDR2 reads YNNKEL (reference sequence). V trimming: 0 bases; J trimming: 4 bases; junction bases outside the gene matches: 5. The DNA of the CDR3 is TGTGCCAGCAGCCAAGACCTAGCGGGTCAATACAATGAGCAGTTCTTC. Translating gives CASSQDLAGQYNEQFF.

The table lists this clonotype with many counts. CDR3 in DNA: TGTGCCAGCAGCTTAGATGTGGGTCGGGGTTATACGCAGTATTTT. As protein: CASSLDVGRGYTQYF. The rearrangement uses TRBV11-2 and TRBJ2-3, with a weak D call TRBD2 (5 bases). The CDR3 loop spans 15 amino acids. V lost 0 bases and J lost 7, with 14 bases in between. Germline CDR1 SGHAT, CDR2 FQNNGV.

This clonotype was detected ten times or more. J is TRBJ1-1 and V is TRBV7-3, with TRBD1 matching 7 bases. The germline V gene has CDR1 SGHTA and CDR2 FQGTGA. The CDR3 loop spans 14 amino acids. V was pared by 5 bases and J by 4 bases, with 7 bases of the junction left unmatched. CDR3 coding DNA: TGTGCCAGCAGCCCCGCGCAGGGGGTCACTGAAGCTTTCTTT. This encodes CASSPAQGVTEAFF.

Concerning this clonotype itself: At one boundary the junction diverges from the germline segment, which might be a read error. This chain links TRBV2 with TRBJ2-1, with 10 bases aligning to TRBD1. The germline V gene encodes CDR1 SNHLY and CDR2 FYNNEI. The CDR3 has 14 residues. The CDR3 nucleotides read TGTGCCAGCAGTGAAAGACAGGGGGCCCATGAGCAGTCCTTC. Residues: CASSERQGAHEQSF.

This clonotype was recorded at least ten times. As DNA, the CDR3 is TGTGCCAGCAGCCCATCAGGGCAGCCCCAGCATTTT. It translates to CASSPSGQPQHF. The chain joins TRBV7-2 to TRBJ1-5; D might be TRBD1 (5 bases). Trimming left V 5 bases short and J 7 bases short, with 9 bases between. The CDR3 has 12 residues. Germline CDR1 SGHTA, CDR2 FQGNSA.

This clonotype appeared many times. The V gene is TRBV10-3, the J gene TRBJ2-7; possible D gene TRBD1, 6 bases. Germline V lookup: CDR1 ENHRY, CDR2 SYGVKD. The CDR3 is 13 residues long. V lost 10 bases to trimming and J lost 3 bases, with 16 bases between them. Here the CDR3 DNA reads TGTGCCACTCACAGGGAAATGAACTACGAGCAGTACTTC. Translating it yields CATHREMNYEQYF.

In this sample, this clonotype turned up many times. The chain recombines TRBV11-2 with TRBJ2-7; 9 nucleotides align to TRBD1. This CDR3 spans 13 amino acids. The junction had 3 bases not matched to a gene; V was cut back by 3 bases and J by 6 bases. CDR1 is SGHAT, CDR2 FQNNGV, per germline. DNA for the CDR3: TGTGCCAGCAGCTTCCCGGACAGGGGCGAGCAGTACTTC. It codes for CASSFPDRGEQYF.

This clonotype was observed a handful of times. This chain joins TRBV3-1 and TRBJ2-5; 7 nucleotides match TRBD2. The CDR3 runs to 16 residues. Trimming cost V 0 bases and J 2 bases; bases outside gene matches: 6. Germline V gene sequence: CDR1 LGHDT, CDR2 YNNKEL (reference sequence). The CDR3 sequence: CASSQDSGLEQETQYF. The CDR3 bases are TGTGCCAGCAGCCAAGATAGCGGGCTCGAACAAGAGACCCAGTACTTC.

The chain couples TRBV19 to TRBJ1-5; TRBD1 is a possible D gene (5 bases). Germline loops: CDR1 LNHDA, CDR2 SQIVND (reference sequence). Trimming shortened V by 10 bases and J by 6 bases, and 13 bases separated the two germline ends. This CDR3 spans 12 amino acids. The CDR3 sequence is CATRWGGQPQHF. CDR3 DNA: TGTGCCACTCGGTGGGGGGGTCAGCCCCAGCATTTT.

The chain has TRBV7-9 and TRBJ2-1, with 7 bases fitting TRBD2. The CDR3 extends over 15 amino acids. The V segment lost 7 bases and the J segment 5 bases; nucleotides outside the gene matches: 11. Looked up from germline, CDR1 is SEHNR and CDR2 is FQNEAQ (reference sequence). The CDR3 here is CASTRGERTDNEQFF. The CDR3 nucleotides read TGTGCCAGCACTCGGGGGGAACGAACCGACAATGAGCAGTTCTTC. The full variable domain, rest sourced from reference TRBV7-9 and TRBJ2-1, is DTGVSQNPRHKITKRGQNVTFRCDPISEHNRLYWYRQTLGQGPEFLTYFQNEAQLEKSRLLSDRFSAERPKGSFSTLEIQRTEQGDSAMYLCASTRGERTDNEQFFGPGTRLTVL.